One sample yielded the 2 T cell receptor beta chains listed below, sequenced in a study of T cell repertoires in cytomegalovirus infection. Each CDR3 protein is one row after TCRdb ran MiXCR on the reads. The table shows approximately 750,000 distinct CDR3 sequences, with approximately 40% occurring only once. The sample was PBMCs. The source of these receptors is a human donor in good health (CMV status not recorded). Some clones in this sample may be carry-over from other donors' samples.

CDR3 in amino acids: CASKLQGNYGYTF. The CDR3 nucleotides are TGTGCCAGCAAGCTCCAAGGGAACTATGGCTACACCTTC. The genes are TRBV28 and TRBJ1-2; D is unresolved. Germline V gene lookup returns CDR1 MDHEN and CDR2 SYDVKM. Trimming took off 7 bases at V and 2 bases at J, with 11 bases between the two ends. CDR3 length equals 13 residues.

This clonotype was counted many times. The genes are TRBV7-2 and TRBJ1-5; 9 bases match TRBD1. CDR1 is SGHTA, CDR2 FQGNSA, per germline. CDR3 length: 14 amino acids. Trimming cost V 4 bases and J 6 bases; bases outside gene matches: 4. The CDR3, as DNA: TGTGCCAGCAGCTCCGGGACAGGGAGTCAGCCCCAGCATTTT. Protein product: CASSSGTGSQPQHF.